The clone carrying this T cell receptor beta chain was picked up many times. Its antigen is as yet unknown. TCRdb ran MiXCR on the 5' RACE reads and lists one entry per CDR3 protein. This sample has about 88,000 distinct CDR3 sequences, with around 25% found just once. This sample stems from a study of CD8 T cells in ankylosing spondylitis. Findings and limits, study-wide: A CD8+ phenotype characterized the disease-linked clones, which were relatively rare in peripheral blood. Fewer than 10 highly homologous variants made up a TCR beta motif that seemed to typify ankylosing spondylitis blood.

Germline CDR1 DFQATT, CDR2 SNEGSKA (reference sequence). The CDR3 sequence is 14 residues long. V dropped 5 bases and J dropped 1; count of bases not matched to a gene: 8. The source material was blood, either unsorted or a sorted T cell fraction (not recorded which). The chain joins TRBV20-1 to TRBJ2-7; 7 bases align to TRBD1. The receptor was isolated from a male donor with ankylosing spondylitis or in good health (not recorded which). In nucleotides, the CDR3 is TGCAGTGCTCTACAGGCAGGGGGATCCTACGAGCAGTACTTC. It encodes CSALQAGGSYEQYF.